Described below is a single TCR beta chain sequence and its context. Measured with immunoSEQ multiplex PCR; TCRdb has only the in-frame clones, and not every one. This sample has roughly 100,000 clones, with around 90% found just once. This specimen comes from a study of blood T cell repertoires in COVID-19. This CDR3 has 15 amino acids. Trimming left V 5 bases short and J 2 bases short, with 13 bases between. Germline V CDR1 and CDR2: SGHTA, FQGNSA. V usage is TRBV7-2 and J usage is TRBJ1-3; possible D gene TRBD1, 6 bases. The receptor comes from a human donor in a cohort sampled during active COVID-19. Sequenced input: peripheral blood. CDR3 in amino acids: CASSLSQGTGNTIYF. CDR3 sequence (DNA): TGTGCCAGCAGCCTCAGCCAGGGGACTGGAAACACCATATATTTT.